One sample yielded the 25 T cell receptor beta chains listed below, sequenced in a study of shared clonotypes between healthy human individuals. Using immunoSEQ multiplex PCR, the repertoire was profiled, and TCRdb retains in-frame clones only, with some absent. The profile shows about 2.3 million clones, approximately 93% of them singletons. The sequenced sample consisted of naive CD4+ T cells from PBMCs. Subset noted: CD45RA+ positively selected. Receptors were obtained from a young man in good health. Some clones in this sample may be carry-over from other donors' samples.

The chain couples TRBV21-1 to TRBJ2-1; the DNA was not used to check the table's D call, TRBD2. TRBV21-1 is termed a pseudogene. The CDR3 runs to 21 residues. The CDR3 sequence: CASSKDAGGWTRPQGDNEQFF. CDR3 in DNA: TGTGCCAGCAGCAAAGATGCGGGGGGATGGACTAGACCACAAGGTGACAATGAGCAGTTCTTC.

This rearrangement joins TRBV10-3 to TRBJ1-4; 10 bases are a match to TRBD1. With V trimmed by 2 bases and J by 3 bases, 0 bases remained unmatched. This CDR3 has 15 residues. The V gene's germline CDR1 is ENHRY and CDR2 SYGVKD. CDR3 sequence (DNA): TGTGCCATCAGTGAGGGGACAGGGGCTAATGAAAAACTGTTTTTT. Translating it yields CAISEGTGANEKLFF.

The V call is TRBV4-3, the J call TRBJ2-7, with TRBD2 as a possible D gene (6 bases). The CDR3 has 12 amino acids. The V gene lost 4 bases and the J gene lost 6 bases, with 10 bases spanning the gap. CDR1 is LGHNA and CDR2 is YSLEER in the germline V gene. CDR3 sequence: CASSLLGGEQYF. The CDR3 DNA sequence: TGCGCCAGCAGCCTCCTGGGGGGCGAGCAGTACTTC.

V and J are TRBV5-4 and TRBJ2-1; D not resolved. CDR3 length: 12 residues. V was clipped by 0 bases and J by 13 bases, with 11 bases between them. The germline CDR1 and CDR2 sequences are SGHNT and YYREEE (reference sequence). The CDR3 region has the DNA TGTGCCAGCAGCTTGGAGACCTCCCAACAGTTCTTC. Protein: CASSLETSQQFF.

V gene TRBV7-3 combines with J gene TRBJ1-2; unclear D gene. V lost 3 bases and J 5 bases, leaving 19 bases between the germline ends. Germline V gene data show CDR1 as SGHTA and CDR2 as FQGTGA. The CDR3 is 16 amino acids. This chain's CDR3 is CASSFRVRWIRYGYTF. In nucleotides, the CDR3 is TGTGCCAGCAGCTTTAGAGTCCGTTGGATCAGATATGGCTACACCTTC.

The table lists this clone with a count of one. The rearrangement links TRBV18 to TRBJ2-1; tentative D call: TRBD2 (6 bases). The CDR3 has 15 amino acids. The ends were cut back, 6 bases at V and 2 bases at J, with 14 bases in the middle. Germline V gives CDR1 KGHSH, CDR2 LQKENI. The CDR3 sequence: CASSQGLEAYNEQFF. CDR3 nucleotide sequence: TGTGCCAGCTCCCAGGGACTGGAGGCCTACAATGAGCAGTTCTTC. Complete variable domain (other parts from reference TRBV18 and TRBJ2-1): NAGVMQNPRHLVRRRGQEARLRCSPMKGHSHVYWYRQLPEEGLKFMVYLQKENIIDESGMPKERFSAEFPKEGPSILRIQQVVRGDSAAYFCASSQGLEAYNEQFFGPGTRLTVL.

The V gene is TRBV11-3, the J gene TRBJ2-7; D ambiguous. With 8 bases removed from V and 2 bases from J, the gap between germline ends came to 16 bases. CDR1 is SGHNT, CDR2 YENEEA, per germline. This CDR3 is 14 amino acids long. The CDR3 coding sequence is TGTGCCAGCTCACCAGGCCGGAATCCCTACGAGCAGTACTTC. It yields the protein CASSPGRNPYEQYF.

CDR3 residues: CASSQRHPGDPNYGYTF. The CDR3 DNA is TGTGCCAGCAGCCAACGACACCCAGGGGACCCTAACTATGGCTACACCTTC. The chain recombines TRBV14 with TRBJ1-2, with D perhaps TRBD1 (6 bases). The CDR3 totals 17 residues. The ends were cut back, 2 bases at V and 0 bases at J, with 16 bases in the middle. Germline CDR1 SGHDN, CDR2 FVKESK. The entire variable domain, with the rest obtained from reference TRBV14 and TRBJ1-2, is as follows: EAGVTQFPSHSVIEKGQTVTLRCDPISGHDNLYWYRRVMGKEIKFLLHFVKESKQDESGMPNNRFLAERTGGTYSTLKVQPAELEDSGVYFCASSQRHPGDPNYGYTFGSGTRLTVV.

V usage is TRBV6-6 and J usage is TRBJ2-2; D gene uncertain. The CDR3 contains 11 residues. Per the germline V gene, CDR1 is MNHNY and CDR2 is SVGAGI (reference sequence). Trimming cost V 9 bases and J 5 bases, with 7 bases left between them. The CDR3 DNA reads TGTGCCAGTGGAATGACCGGGGAGCTGTTTTTT. Its translation is CASGMTGELFF.

The rearrangement links TRBV5-8 to TRBJ1-1; the D is unclear. V was cut by 0 bases and J by 11 bases, with 14 bases left in between. Germline CDR1 is SGHTS and CDR2 is YDEGEE. CDR3 length equals 13 residues. For the CDR3, the DNA is TGTGCCAGCAGCTTGGCGGCAGCCCTGGTCGCTTTCTTT. Its protein product is CASSLAAALVAFF.

The chain joins TRBV15 to TRBJ2-1; no reliable D call. The germline V gene encodes CDR1 LNHNV and CDR2 YYDKDF (reference sequence). V was pared by 1 base and J by 7 bases, with 8 bases between. CDR3 length: 13 amino acids. The CDR3 DNA reads as TGTGCCACCAGCAGAGCCCCGAGGAATGAGCAGTTCTTC. Its translation: CATSRAPRNEQFF.

Concerning this clone itself: At the DNA level, this CDR3 is encoded by other sequences in the same sample as well. The V call is TRBV5-1, the J call TRBJ2-2; perhaps TRBD1 as D (5 bases). Germline V CDR1 and CDR2: SGHRS, YFSETQ. The CDR3 contains 14 residues. Trimming removed 4 bases at V and 0 bases at J, with 7 bases between. The chain's CDR3 is CASSGQTNTGELFF. In DNA, the CDR3 is TGCGCCAGCAGCGGACAAACGAACACCGGGGAGCTGTTTTTT.

With respect to this clone: Other DNA variants within this sample encode the same CDR3. The genes are TRBV7-9 and TRBJ1-1, with a weak D call TRBD1 (5 bases). Trimming pared 3 bases from V and 2 bases from J, leaving 10 bases between. Germline CDR1 reads SEHNR; CDR2 reads FQNEAQ (reference sequence). The CDR3 extends over 14 amino acids. In DNA, the CDR3 is TGTGCCAGCAGCTTGGCAGGGAAAAACACTGAAGCTTTCTTT. This codes for CASSLAGKNTEAFF.

The chain joins TRBV7-3 to TRBJ1-1; no definite D call. Per the germline V gene, CDR1 is SGHTA and CDR2 is FQGTGA. Trimming took off 0 bases at V and 4 bases at J, with 6 bases between the two ends. The CDR3 consists of 13 residues. CDR3 DNA sequence: TGTGCCAGCAGCTTAACCGCTTTCACTGAAGCTTTCTTT. This gives the protein CASSLTAFTEAFF.

In this sample, this clone turned up once. The chain has TRBV5-3 and TRBJ1-5, with D maybe TRBD1 (5 bases). TRBV5-3 is recorded as an ORF, its role being uncertain. The CDR3 extends over 16 amino acids. V was clipped by 0 bases and J by 3 bases, with 13 bases between them. The CDR3: CARSLDSYRNNQPQHF. CDR3 bases: TGTGCCAGAAGCTTGGACTCCTACAGGAACAATCAGCCCCAGCATTTT.

In DNA, the CDR3 is TGTGCCAGCAGCTTAGATTTTCCAGGGGTACCGAACACCGGGGAGCTGTTTTTT. This codes for CASSLDFPGVPNTGELFF. The chain employs TRBV11-3 and TRBJ2-2, with D possibly being TRBD1 (6 bases). V lost 0 bases, J lost 0 bases, and 14 bases lay in between. The germline V gene has CDR1 SGHNT and CDR2 YENEEA. This CDR3 comprises 18 residues.

This chain joins TRBV4-2 and TRBJ2-5; the D gene is possibly TRBD1 (5 bases). Germline lookup yields CDR1 LGHNA and CDR2 YNFKEQ. The CDR3 consists of 14 residues. V was cut by 4 bases and J by 1 base, with 10 bases left in between. CDR3 sequence reads: CASSLGQPQETQYF. The CDR3 coding sequence is TGTGCCAGCAGCCTAGGACAACCCCAAGAGACCCAGTACTTC.

This clone was found once. CDR3 loop: CASTLAGTNEQFF. The CDR3 DNA sequence: TGTGCCAGCACTCTAGCGGGGACCAATGAGCAGTTCTTC. The V and J genes are TRBV28 and TRBJ2-1, with 9 bases identical to TRBD2. In germline, CDR1 is MDHEN, CDR2 SYDVKM. This CDR3 is built from 13 residues. The V segment lost 7 bases and the J segment 6 bases; nucleotides outside the gene matches: 4. The entire variable domain, with the rest obtained from reference TRBV28 and TRBJ2-1, is as follows: DVKVTQSSRYLVKRTGEKVFLECVQDMDHENMFWYRQDPGLGLRLIYFSYDVKMKEKGDIPEGYSVSREKKERFSLILESASTNQTSMYLCASTLAGTNEQFFGPGTRLTVL.

The chain is built from TRBV28 and TRBJ2-1; 10 bases agree with TRBD2. Germline loops: CDR1 MDHEN, CDR2 SYDVKM. This CDR3 has 19 amino acids. The V segment lost 6 bases and the J segment 0 bases; nucleotides outside the gene matches: 14. The CDR3 protein is CASRPRLAGVTRSYNEQFF. The CDR3 DNA reads as TGTGCCAGCAGACCGCGTCTAGCGGGAGTGACACGCTCCTACAATGAGCAGTTCTTC.

The chain links TRBV4-1 to TRBJ1-2; D ambiguous. V shed 0 bases and J shed 4 bases, with 9 bases lying between them. The CDR3 consists of 14 residues. CDR1 and CDR2 from the germline V gene are MGHRA and YSYEKL. This CDR3 reads CASSQDGDFYGYTF. The CDR3 DNA follows: TGCGCCAGCAGCCAAGACGGGGATTTCTATGGCTACACCTTC.

The rearrangement uses TRBV6-1 and TRBJ2-1; no definite D call. The germline CDR1 and CDR2 sequences are MNHNS and SASEGT. V lost 3 bases and J 10 bases, leaving 13 bases between the germline ends. CDR3 size: 13 residues. The CDR3 nucleotides are TGTGCCAGCAGTGAGCCCCGAGGCATGGAGCAGTTCTTC. Protein product: CASSEPRGMEQFF.

The count of this clone is one. In nucleotides, the CDR3 is TGTGCCAGCAGCTCCAGGGGACGACAGGCAGATACGCAGTATTTT. Translated: CASSSRGRQADTQYF. The chain has TRBV13 and TRBJ2-3; a possible D gene is TRBD1 (6 bases). The CDR3 runs to 15 residues. The germline V and J ends were trimmed by 4 bases and 4 bases, with 15 bases remaining between them. Germline-derived CDR1 and CDR2 are PRHDT and FYEKMQ (reference sequence).

The chain has TRBV27 and TRBJ1-1, with D possibly matching TRBD1 (5 bases). Germline V gene data show CDR1 as MNHEY and CDR2 as SMNVEV (reference sequence). Trimming removed 3 bases from V and 4 bases from J, with 18 bases in between. This CDR3 region has 16 residues. In DNA form, the CDR3 reads TGTGCCAGCAGTTTCCGCCTAGACGGCGGGGGCACTGAAGCTTTCTTT. Protein: CASSFRLDGGGTEAFF.

V usage is TRBV28 and J usage is TRBJ1-2; the D is unclear. V was pared by 6 bases and J by 4 bases, with 9 bases between. Germline V CDR1 and CDR2: MDHEN, SYDVKM. The CDR3 contains 12 residues. The CDR3 region is CASSSQSYGYTF. CDR3 DNA sequence: TGTGCCAGCAGCAGCCAGAGCTATGGCTACACCTTC.

The rearrangement links TRBV27 to TRBJ1-2; a possible D gene is TRBD1 (6 bases). The CDR3 spans 14 residues. Trimming shortened V by 3 bases and J by 6 bases, and 14 bases separated the two germline ends. The germline V gene has CDR1 MNHEY and CDR2 SMNVEV (reference sequence). This CDR3 is CASSFRQGIDGYTF. CDR3 in DNA: TGTGCCAGCAGTTTTAGGCAGGGGATTGATGGCTACACCTTC.